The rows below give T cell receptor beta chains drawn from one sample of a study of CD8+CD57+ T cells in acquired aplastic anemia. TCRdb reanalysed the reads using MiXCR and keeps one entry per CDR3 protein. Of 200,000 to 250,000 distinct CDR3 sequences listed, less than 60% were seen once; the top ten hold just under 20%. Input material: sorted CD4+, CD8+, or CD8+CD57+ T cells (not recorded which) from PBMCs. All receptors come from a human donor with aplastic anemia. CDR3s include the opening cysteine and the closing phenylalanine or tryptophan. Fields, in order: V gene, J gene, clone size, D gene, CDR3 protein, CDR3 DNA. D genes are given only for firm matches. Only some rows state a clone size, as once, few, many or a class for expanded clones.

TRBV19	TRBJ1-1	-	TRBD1	CASSIRTGMDTEAFF	TGTGCCAGTAGTATAAGGACAGGGATGGACACTGAAGCTTTCTTT
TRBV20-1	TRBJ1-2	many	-	CSARETRTRQHGYTF	TGCAGTGCTAGAGAAACGCGCACCCGACAGCATGGCTACACCTTC
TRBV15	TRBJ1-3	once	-	CATSRDWGGTGNTIYF	TGTGCCACCAGCAGAGATTGGGGGGGAACTGGAAACACCATATATTTT
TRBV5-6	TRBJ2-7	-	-	CASSLLGATLSYEQYF	TGTGCCAGCAGCTTGTTGGGGGCAACCCTCTCCTACGAGCAGTACTTC
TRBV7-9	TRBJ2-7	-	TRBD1	CASSRGQGKEQYF	TGTGCCAGCAGCCGGGGACAGGGGAAAGAGCAGTACTTC
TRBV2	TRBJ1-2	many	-	CASRDDRSGDGYTF	TGTGCCAGCAGGGATGACAGATCCGGCGATGGCTACACCTTC
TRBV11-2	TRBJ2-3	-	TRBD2	CASSARLAGVTDTQYF	TGTGCCAGCAGCGCCCGACTAGCGGGGGTCACAGATACGCAGTATTTT
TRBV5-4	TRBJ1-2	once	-	CASRGWDKGNGYTF	TGTGCCAGCAGGGGCTGGGATAAGGGGAATGGCTACACCTTC
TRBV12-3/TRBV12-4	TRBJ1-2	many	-	CASKRSDRSYGYTF	TGTGCCAGCAAAAGGTCAGACAGAAGCTATGGCTACACCTTC
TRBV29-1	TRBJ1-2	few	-	CSVALEDYGYTF	TGCAGCGTTGCGCTGGAGGACTATGGCTACACCTTC
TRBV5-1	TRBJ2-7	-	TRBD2	CASRWGTSSHEQYF	TGCGCCAGCAGGTGGGGGACTAGTTCCCACGAGCAGTACTTC
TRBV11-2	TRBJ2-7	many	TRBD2	CASSSPGGPEQYF	TGTGCCAGCAGTTCTCCGGGGGGGCCCGAGCAGTACTTC
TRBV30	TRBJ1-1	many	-	CAWSVADSLAFF	TGTGCCTGGAGTGTAGCGGACAGTTTGGCTTTCTTT
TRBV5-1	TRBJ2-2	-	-	CASSMLAGMNTGELFF	TGCGCCAGCAGCATGCTGGCGGGAATGAACACCGGGGAGCTGTTTTTT
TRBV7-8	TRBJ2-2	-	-	CASSRGSGWAGELFF	TGTGCCAGCAGCCGGGGGAGCGGGTGGGCCGGGGAGCTGTTTTTT